The 6 T cell receptor beta chains below were found in one sample sequenced in a study of GPR56 and killer-like receptors on CD4 memory cells. No DNA is given; TCRdb re-called the reads and lists each CDR3 protein once. The sample spans some 980 distinct CDR3 sequences; the ten largest clones claim around 17%. Five CD4+ populations, defined by killer cell lectin-like receptor and GPR56 markers, were sorted by FACS. Sequencing used memory CD4+ T cells from blood. Receptors originate from a human donor in good health.

The V call is TRBV20-1, the J call TRBJ1-2; TCRdb's D call, TRBD1, is unchecked because there is no DNA. CDR1 is DFQATT, CDR2 SNEGSKA, per germline (reference sequence). The CDR3 has 15 residues. CDR3 region: CSASKFDRGDYGYTF.

The chain employs TRBV10-1 and TRBJ2-5. Germline values: CDR1 WNHNN, CDR2 SYGVQD (reference sequence). There are 11 residues in the CDR3. The CDR3 reads CASSRGETQYF.

The chain carries TRBV6-6 and TRBJ2-2; the D call from TCRdb, TRBD1, cannot be confirmed without DNA. This CDR3 comprises 15 residues. In germline, CDR1 is MNHNY, CDR2 SVGAGI (reference sequence). The CDR3 region is CASSDGGTNTGELFF.

This clonotype is large by frequency. The chain carries TRBV6-1 and TRBJ2-6. The CDR3 loop spans 14 amino acids. In germline, CDR1 is MNHNS, CDR2 SASEGT. CDR3 residues: CASSAAAGANVLTF.

The chain couples TRBV19 to TRBJ2-7; TCRdb picks TRBD1, but there is no DNA to check that call. CDR3 length: 15 residues. CDR1 is LNHDA and CDR2 is SQIVND in the germline V gene (reference sequence). CDR3 loop: CASSFGGRGAYEQYF.

This clonotype shows up as medium-sized by frequency. The chain is built from TRBV12-5 and TRBJ2-1; TCRdb lists TRBD2, though no DNA is available to test this call. The CDR3 sequence is 14 residues long. CDR1 and CDR2 from the germline V gene are LGHNT and FRNRAP. CDR3 sequence reads: CASGSGALNGWQFF.